The source of this T cell receptor beta chain is a study of shared clonotypes between healthy human individuals. Only in-frame clones appear in the TCRdb table, and some are missing; sequencing was by immunoSEQ multiplex PCR. The table includes about 2,200,000 clones, 85% to 95% detected once. Naive-designated CD8 cells lacked CD45RO, were positively enriched for CCR7, and omitted terminally differentiated effector memory CD45RA+ cells. Trimming took 3 bases from V and 4 from J; bases not matched to a gene: 6. Per germline, CDR1 SGHDT and CDR2 YYEEEE. The CDR3 totals 14 residues. The sequenced sample was naive CD8+ T cells from PBMCs. The rearrangement uses TRBV5-6 and TRBJ2-7; 8 bases align to TRBD2. The sequence came from a man aged 18 to 30 in good health. Some clones in this sample may be carry-over from other donors' samples. The CDR3 sequence: CASSWSGGWYEQYF. The CDR3 DNA sequence: TGTGCCAGCAGCTGGTCGGGAGGGTGGTACGAGCAGTACTTC.